This T cell receptor beta chain stems from a study of cytomegalovirus exposure and HLA in healthy donors. The repertoire was sequenced with immunoSEQ multiplex PCR; TCRdb's copy has only in-frame clones and lacks some. The table has over 250,000 clones, roughly nine tenths seen once. Germline CDR1 is SGHVS and CDR2 is FQNEAQ. The germline V and J ends were trimmed by 6 bases and 3 bases, with 12 bases remaining between them. The CDR3 is 15 residues long. Sequencing was done on a sample of PBMCs. This receptor was taken from a woman aged 30 to 39 in good health and CMV-seropositive. The V and J genes are TRBV7-8 and TRBJ1-6; D remains ambiguous. As DNA, the CDR3 is TGTGCCAGCAGTTTCAAGGGCCTCTATAATTCACCCCTCCACTTT. This translates into CASSFKGLYNSPLHF.